This T cell receptor (gamma chain) originates from a study of gamma-delta chains in newborns, infants, children. Study as a whole: Microbial exposure reportedly drives polyclonal innate γδ T cell expansion after birth.

TCRdb redid clone calling on the reads using CATT. The sample consists of some 900 gamma-chain clones, just under 70% of them appearing once. The receptor was derived from a child who was a newborn, infant or young child, either healthy, febrile or measles-vaccinated (not recorded which). Sequences were obtained from blood.

CDR3 residues: CALWEAGKKLF. In DNA form, the CDR3 reads TGTGCCTTGTGGGAGGCCGGTAAGAAACTCTTT. V gene TRGV9 combines with J gene TRGJ1 or TRGJ2. Since TCRdb gives no J gene, matching the DNA to germline was used here to assign it. The germline gives CDR1 GITISATS, CDR2 ISYDGTV (reference sequence). V trimming: 2 bases; J trimming: 9 bases; junction bases outside the gene matches: 4. The CDR3 is 11 amino acids.